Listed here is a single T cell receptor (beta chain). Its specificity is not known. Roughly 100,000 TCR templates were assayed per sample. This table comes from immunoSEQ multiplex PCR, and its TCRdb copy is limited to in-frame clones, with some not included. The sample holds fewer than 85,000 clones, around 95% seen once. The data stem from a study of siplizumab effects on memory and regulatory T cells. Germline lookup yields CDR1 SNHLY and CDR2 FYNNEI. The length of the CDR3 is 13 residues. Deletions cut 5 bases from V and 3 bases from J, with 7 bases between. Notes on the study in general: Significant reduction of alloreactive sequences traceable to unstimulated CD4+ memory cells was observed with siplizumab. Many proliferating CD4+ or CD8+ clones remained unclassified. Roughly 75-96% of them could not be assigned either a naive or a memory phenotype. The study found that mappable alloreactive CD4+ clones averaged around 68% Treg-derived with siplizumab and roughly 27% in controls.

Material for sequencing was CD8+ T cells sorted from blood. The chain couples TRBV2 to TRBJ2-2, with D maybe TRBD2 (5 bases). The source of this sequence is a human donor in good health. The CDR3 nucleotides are TGTGCCAGCAGTCCCGGGGACACCGGGGAGCTGTTTTTT. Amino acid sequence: CASSPGDTGELFF.